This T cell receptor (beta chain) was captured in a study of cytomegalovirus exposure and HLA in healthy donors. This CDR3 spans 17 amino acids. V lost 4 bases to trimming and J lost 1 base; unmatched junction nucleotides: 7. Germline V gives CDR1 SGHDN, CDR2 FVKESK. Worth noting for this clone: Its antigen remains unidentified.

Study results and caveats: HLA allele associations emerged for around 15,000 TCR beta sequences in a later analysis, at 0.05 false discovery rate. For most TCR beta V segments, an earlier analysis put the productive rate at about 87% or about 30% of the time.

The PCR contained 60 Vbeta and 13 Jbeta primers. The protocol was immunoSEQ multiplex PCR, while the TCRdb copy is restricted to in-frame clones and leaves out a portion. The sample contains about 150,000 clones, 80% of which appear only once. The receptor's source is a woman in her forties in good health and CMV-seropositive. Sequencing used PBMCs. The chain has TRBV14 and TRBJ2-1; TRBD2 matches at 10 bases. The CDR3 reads CASSPSLAGASYNEQFF. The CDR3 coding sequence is TGTGCCAGCAGCCCGAGCCTAGCGGGGGCGTCCTACAATGAGCAGTTCTTC.